The clone carrying this T cell receptor beta chain was seen only a few times. Its antigen is still unknown. Primers included in the PCR were 60 Vbeta and 13 Jbeta primers. Here immunoSEQ multiplex PCR was the method, and the copy in TCRdb shows in-frame clones only, minus some. This table has around 150,000 clones, 65% to 70% appearing once. The data stem from a study of cytomegalovirus exposure and HLA in healthy donors. On the study more broadly: Drawn from HLA-typed donors, roughly 87 million unique TCRs were held in an early data release. Study-wide results and caveats: Later analysis identified some 16,000 TCR beta sequences associated with HLA alleles, using a false discovery rate threshold of 0.05. In an earlier analysis, about 87% or about 30%: the productive usage of most TCR beta V segments.

The CDR3 extends over 14 amino acids. From germline, CDR1 is MNHEY and CDR2 SVGAGI. The trim removed 5 bases at V and 3 bases at J, leaving 4 bases unmatched. This rearrangement joins TRBV6-5 to TRBJ2-7; 10 nucleotides match TRBD2. Input material: PBMCs. The TCR originated in a woman between 18 and 29 years old in good health and CMV-seropositive. CDR3 loop: CASSPLAGNYEQYF. CDR3 sequence (DNA): TGTGCCAGCAGTCCACTAGCGGGAAACTACGAGCAGTACTTC.